This T cell receptor beta chain was captured in a study of blood T cell repertoires in COVID-19. The wider study: The United States, Italy and Spain provided the acute and convalescent COVID-19 samples.

As handled by the study authors: Quantification of nucleated cells was approximated via reference gene primer amplification. Measured with immunoSEQ multiplex PCR; TCRdb has only the in-frame clones, and not every one. The V and J calls and clone size come from that table; D and trimming were worked out from the DNA. The data show 49,000 or so clones, more than 75% seen once. The germline V and J ends were trimmed by 3 bases and 2 bases, with 8 bases remaining between them. This CDR3 has 13 residues. This clone was seen only once. The sequencing sample was made of peripheral blood. The V and J genes are TRBV12-3 or TRBV12-4 and TRBJ2-7; D is unclear. The TCR comes from a man in his fifties with active COVID-19. CDR3 bases: TGTGCCAGCAGTTTGGCTCCCACCTACGAGCAGTACTTC. Amino acids: CASSLAPTYEQYF.